This is a list of T cell receptor beta chains from one sample in a study of blood T cell repertoires in COVID-19. Libraries were prepared by immunoSEQ multiplex PCR; TCRdb keeps only in-frame clonotypes and omits some of them. Found here are about 36,000 clones, roughly 73% of them singletons; the top ten hold around 35%. The sample was peripheral blood. The source of these receptors is a man between 60 and 75 years old with acute or convalescent COVID-19. Each CDR3 is given with its conserved first and last residue. Size tells how often a clone was seen (once, few, many) or the class of an expanded clone, and some rows leave it out.

>TRBV27|NA|TRBJ2-3
CASSLGLAGGLDTQYF
>TRBV5-4|NA|TRBJ1-5
CASSSSGQGADQPQHF
>TRBV7-9|NA|TRBJ2-2
CASSSQVGSGRASTGELFF
>TRBV6-5|NA|TRBJ2-7
CASKRDSTNEQYF
>TRBV11-2|NA|TRBJ1-4
CASSLGTVLNEKLFF
>TRBV19|NA|TRBJ2-3
CASRKGTDTQYF
>TRBV11-2|NA|TRBJ2-7
CASSLTYSYEQYF
>TRBV6-5|NA|TRBJ2-1
CATGLGGWNEQFF
>TRBV24-1|NA|TRBJ2-1
CATSVQGGHSYNEQFF
>TRBV6-5|NA|TRBJ2-2
CASRPEGNGELFF
>TRBV7-2|NA|TRBJ2-6
CASSLTGTKALSGANVLTF
>TRBV28|NA|TRBJ1-3
CASSLEATIYF
>TRBV5-4|NA|TRBJ2-2
CASSLGERELFF
>TRBV21-1|NA|TRBJ2-7
CASSLYRDRTSYEQYF
>TRBV5-6|NA|TRBJ2-7
CASSLVSGGYEQYF
>TRBV27|NA|TRBJ2-4
CASSFREGNIQYF
>TRBV5-4|NA|TRBJ2-7
CASSLGQGLSEQYF
>TRBV7-9|NA|TRBJ1-3
CASSSLNDGVVSGNTIYF
>TRBV6-2/TRBV6-3|NA|TRBJ1-6
CASSPGQRPLHF
>TRBV6-1|NA|TRBJ2-7
CASSDLYRGVAEQYF
>TRBV6-5|many|TRBJ2-2
CASSLAGFTGELFF
>TRBV10-3|NA|TRBJ1-5
CAISDSLSVGDSHQPQHF
>TRBV3-1/TRBV3-2|NA|TRBJ2-7
CASSSFTSGNHEQYF
>TRBV10-1|once|TRBJ2-5
CASSESQGARETQYF
>TRBV6-2/TRBV6-3|NA|TRBJ2-7
CASSFPGGVYEQYF
>TRBV4-3|NA|TRBJ2-1
CASSQLTGLAGPKQFF
>TRBV27|NA|TRBJ1-1
CASSSRGYTEAFF
>TRBV4-3|NA|TRBJ1-6
CASSQVRVGNSPLHF
>TRBV28|NA|TRBJ2-2
CASSGSGANTGELFF
>TRBV6-4|NA|TRBJ2-5
CASSVGREGETQYF
>TRBV5-1|NA|TRBJ2-3
CASSFTSGTDTQYF
>TRBV3-1/TRBV3-2|NA|TRBJ2-3
CASSQDRPREGGRATDTQYF
>TRBV13|few|TRBJ2-5
CASSALTGEETQYF
>TRBV12-3/TRBV12-4|NA|TRBJ1-6
CASSLRGNSPLHF
>TRBV7-2|few|TRBJ2-1
CASRPLAGVASEQFF
>TRBV12-3/TRBV12-4|NA|TRBJ2-4
CASSFSSKNIQYF
>TRBV4-1|NA|TRBJ2-7
CASSQNNLAGVYEQYF
>TRBV19|NA|TRBJ2-1
CASSIPAETGGEYEQFF
>TRBV4-1|NA|TRBJ2-3
CASSQVKGQGTDTQYF